A single sample gave rise to the 23 T cell receptor beta chains below, sequenced in a study of blood T cell repertoires in COVID-19. Assay used: immunoSEQ multiplex PCR; TCRdb lists only in-frame clones, some missing. The data contain 230,000 or so clones, 80% to 90% of them seen just once; the ten biggest clones take up under 15%. Source material: PBMCs or T cells enriched from blood (not recorded which). The receptors derive from a woman aged 50 to 60 with acute COVID-19.

Here the CDR3 reads CASSLDVPATRQYF. CDR3 bases: TGTGCCAGCAGCTTAGATGTTCCCGCGACTAGGCAGTACTTC. The chain combines TRBV11-2 with TRBJ2-7; maybe TRBD2 (6 bases). Deletions cut 0 bases from V and 9 bases from J, with 15 bases between. CDR1 and CDR2 from the germline V gene are SGHAT and FQNNGV. This CDR3 comprises 14 residues.

This sequence joins TRBV6-6 and TRBJ1-5; D is ambiguous. CDR3 length: 14 residues. In germline, CDR1 is MNHNY, CDR2 SVGAGI (reference sequence). Trimming left V 8 bases short and J 3 bases short, with 14 bases between. The CDR3 region is CASVEQRFNQPQHF. Here the CDR3 DNA reads TGTGCCAGCGTTGAACAGAGATTCAATCAGCCCCAGCATTTT.

V gene TRBV2 combines with J gene TRBJ1-2, with TRBD1 identical over 7 bases. In germline, CDR1 is SNHLY, CDR2 FYNNEI. V trimming: 4 bases; J trimming: 8 bases; junction bases outside the gene matches: 7. CDR3 length equals 13 residues. In DNA, the CDR3 is TGTGCCAGCAGTGCTGACAGGGCCGGGGGCTACACCTTC. Its translation: CASSADRAGGYTF. The full variable domain, its missing parts supplied by reference TRBV2 and TRBJ1-2, is EPEVTQTPSHQVTQMGQEVILRCVPISNHLYFYWYRQILGQKVEFLVSFYNNEISEKSEIFDDQFSVERPDGSNFTLKIRSTKLEDSAMYFCASSADRAGGYTFGSGTRLTVV.

The chain uses TRBV3-1 (or the pseudogene TRBV3-2) and TRBJ1-1; possibly TRBD1 for D (5 bases). This CDR3 has 16 amino acids. Trimming took off 0 bases at V and 1 base at J, with 12 bases between the two ends. Germline-derived CDR1 and CDR2 are LGHDT and YNNKEL (reference sequence). The CDR3 protein is CASSQDRVLGNTEAFF. As DNA, the CDR3 is TGTGCCAGCAGCCAAGACAGGGTCCTAGGGAACACTGAAGCTTTCTTT.

The chain couples TRBV4-2 to TRBJ2-7, with 7 bases that match TRBD2. With 0 bases clipped from V and 2 bases from J, the junction kept 7 bases outside the gene matches. This CDR3 is built from 16 residues. Germline loops: CDR1 LGHNA, CDR2 YNFKEQ. This chain's CDR3 is CASSQERERQTYEQYF. DNA of the CDR3: TGTGCCAGCAGCCAAGAGCGGGAGCGGCAAACCTACGAGCAGTACTTC.

The CDR3 is CASSWGRQGVNTEAFF. CDR3 DNA sequence: TGTGCCAGCAGCTGGGGGCGACAGGGGGTGAACACTGAAGCTTTCTTT. V and J are TRBV5-4 and TRBJ1-1, with 9 bases that match TRBD1. Germline CDR1 SGHNT, CDR2 YYREEE (reference sequence). Unmatched junction bases numbered 6, after V lost 3 bases and J lost 0 bases. The CDR3 is 16 amino acids.

The sample holds one count of this clone. The V and J genes are TRBV6-5 and TRBJ2-1; TRBD1 aligns across 10 bases. The CDR3 runs to 15 residues. The V gene's germline CDR1 is MNHEY and CDR2 SVGAGI. V was clipped by 5 bases and J by 9 bases; unmatched bases: 10. Here the CDR3 reads CASSTGTGVRGEQFF. The CDR3 bases are TGTGCCAGCAGTACCGGGACAGGGGTAAGGGGTGAGCAGTTCTTC.

The CDR3 sequence: CATQLPGGTEAFF. CDR3 coding DNA: TGTGCCACCCAACTCCCAGGGGGTACTGAAGCTTTCTTT. The chain joins TRBV12-3 or TRBV12-4 to TRBJ1-1; TRBD1 aligns across 7 bases. CDR3 length: 13 residues. After removal of 10 bases from V and 5 bases from J, the junction contained 10 bases not matched to a gene.

This chain connects TRBV7-2 to TRBJ2-7, with TRBD2 matching 11 bases. V lost 6 bases, J lost 0 bases, and 7 bases stayed unmatched. Germline CDR1 and CDR2: SGHTA and FQGNSA. The CDR3 length is 16 residues. The CDR3, as DNA: TGTGCCAGCAGACCTACTAGCGGGAGAAGCTCCTACGAGCAGTACTTC. Translation: CASRPTSGRSSYEQYF.

The CDR3, as DNA: TGTGCCAGCAGTTTATACAGCATCTCGAACACCGGGGAGCTGTTTTTT. Protein product: CASSLYSISNTGELFF. The rearrangement uses TRBV27 and TRBJ2-2; D call uncertain. CDR1 and CDR2 from the germline V gene are MNHEY and SMNVEV (reference sequence). This CDR3 region has 16 residues. Trimming removed 1 base from V and 0 bases from J, with 9 bases in between.

J is TRBJ2-7 and V is TRBV7-9, with 7 bases lining up with TRBD1. Per germline, CDR1 SEHNR and CDR2 FQNEAQ (reference sequence). The V and J ends lost 5 bases and 4 bases, in that order; junction bases with no gene match: 11. The CDR3 contains 15 residues. The CDR3 nucleotides read TGTGCCAGCAGCCTGGGACAGAGCCTAGCTTACGAGCAGTACTTC. Translation gives CASSLGQSLAYEQYF. Based on the CDR3 plus reference TRBV7-9 and TRBJ2-7, the full variable domain is DTGVSQNPRHKITKRGQNVTFRCDPISEHNRLYWYRQTLGQGPEFLTYFQNEAQLEKSRLLSDRFSAERPKGSFSTLEIQRTEQGDSAMYLCASSLGQSLAYEQYFGPGTRLTVT.

CDR3 nucleotide sequence: TGCAGCGTAGCGACAGGGGTTCAAGAGACCCAGTACTTC. Its translation is CSVATGVQETQYF. This sequence joins TRBV29-1 and TRBJ2-5; 8 bases line up with TRBD1. Germline CDR1 SQVTM, CDR2 ANQGSEA. CDR3 length equals 13 residues. V lost 6 bases to trimming and J lost 2 bases; unmatched junction nucleotides: 5.

V and J are TRBV30 and TRBJ1-2, with TRBD1 matching 7 bases. The V gene end was trimmed by 2 bases and the J gene end by 4 bases; junction bases not matched to a gene: 7. The CDR3 totals 14 residues. Germline V gives CDR1 GTSNPN, CDR2 SVGIG (reference sequence). In nucleotides, the CDR3 is TGTGCCTGGAGTACTCCGGGACAGCTCTATGGCTACACCTTC. This encodes CAWSTPGQLYGYTF. The complete variable domain, with remaining parts taken from reference TRBV30 and TRBJ1-2, reads SQTIHQWPATLVQPVGSPLSLECTVEGTSNPNLYWYRQAAGRGLQLLFYSVGIGQISSEVPQNLSASRPQDRQFILSSKKLLLSDSGFYLCAWSTPGQLYGYTFGSGTRLTVV.

This chain uses TRBV18 with TRBJ1-3, with D possibly matching TRBD1 (6 bases). Deletions cut 2 bases from V and 0 bases from J, with 11 bases between. CDR3 size: 16 residues. Germline V gene data show CDR1 as KGHSH and CDR2 as LQKENI. CDR3 region: CASSPGQTSSGNTIYF. The CDR3 nucleotides read TGTGCCAGCTCACCAGGACAGACGAGCTCTGGAAACACCATATATTTT.

This chain connects TRBV24-1 to TRBJ2-1, with TRBD2 matching 8 bases. With 0 bases clipped from V and 12 bases from J, the junction kept 3 bases outside the gene matches. This CDR3 region has 13 residues. The germline V gene has CDR1 KGHDR and CDR2 SFDVKD. The CDR3 region is CATSDLPAGAQFF. Here the CDR3 DNA reads TGTGCCACCAGTGATTTGCCAGCGGGAGCGCAGTTCTTC.

This chain links TRBV15 with TRBJ1-4; D is possibly TRBD1 (5 bases). The V and J ends lost 1 base and 7 bases respectively, with 16 bases between them. Germline V lookup: CDR1 LNHNV, CDR2 YYDKDF (reference sequence). The CDR3 sequence is 16 residues long. CDR3 region: CATSRGAGSSGEKLFF. CDR3 DNA sequence: TGTGCCACCAGCAGAGGAGCAGGGTCGAGTGGTGAAAAACTGTTTTTT.

This clone was seen only a few times. This sequence joins TRBV7-9 and TRBJ2-5, with 8 bases matching TRBD1. V trimming: 6 bases; J trimming: 5 bases; junction bases outside the gene matches: 11. CDR3 length: 15 amino acids. Germline loops: CDR1 SEHNR, CDR2 FQNEAQ (reference sequence). The CDR3 spells CASSPFGQGAETQYF. The CDR3 bases are TGTGCCAGCAGTCCCTTTGGACAGGGAGCGGAGACCCAGTACTTC.

This rearrangement joins TRBV6-5 to TRBJ1-3, with D perhaps TRBD1 (6 bases). Germline-derived CDR1 and CDR2 are MNHEY and SVGAGI. V gave up 8 bases and J gave up 9 bases, with 17 bases separating them. The CDR3 is 13 amino acids. CDR3 sequence (DNA): TGTGCCAGCTGGAGACAGGACCCGAGCACCATATATTTT. Its translation is CASWRQDPSTIYF.

The chain employs TRBV7-9 and TRBJ2-7, with 7 bases identical to TRBD2. Per germline, CDR1 SEHNR and CDR2 FQNEAQ (reference sequence). The CDR3 runs to 17 residues. V lost 1 base, J lost 0 bases, and 9 bases stayed unmatched. The CDR3 spells CASSLVSAGRSSYEQYF. The CDR3 DNA follows: TGTGCCAGCAGCTTAGTGTCAGCGGGACGTAGCTCCTACGAGCAGTACTTC. The complete variable domain, with remaining parts taken from reference TRBV7-9 and TRBJ2-7, reads DTGVSQNPRHKITKRGQNVTFRCDPISEHNRLYWYRQTLGQGPEFLTYFQNEAQLEKSRLLSDRFSAERPKGSFSTLEIQRTEQGDSAMYLCASSLVSAGRSSYEQYFGPGTRLTVT.

This chain uses TRBV3-1 (or the pseudogene TRBV3-2) with TRBJ2-5; 7 nucleotides match TRBD2. CDR3 size: 16 residues. CDR1 LGHDT and CDR2 YNNKEL come from the germline V gene (reference sequence). V dropped 1 base and J dropped 0; count of bases not matched to a gene: 5. CDR3 residues: CASSQGASGYQETQYF. The CDR3 DNA sequence: TGTGCCAGCAGCCAAGGGGCTAGCGGTTACCAAGAGACCCAGTACTTC.

This clone came up once. The rearrangement joins TRBV5-5 to TRBJ2-7; 7 bases fit TRBD1. J lost 4 bases, V lost 2 bases, and 6 bases had no gene match. The germline V gene encodes CDR1 SGHKS and CDR2 YYEKEE (reference sequence). This CDR3 comprises 14 residues. For the CDR3, the DNA is TGTGCCAGCAGCTTTATCGGGACAGCTTACGAGCAGTACTTC. Its translation: CASSFIGTAYEQYF.

V gene TRBV18 combines with J gene TRBJ2-3; 7 nucleotides agree with TRBD2. J lost 3 bases, V lost 2 bases, and 5 bases had no gene match. Germline assignment: CDR1 KGHSH and CDR2 LQKENI. This CDR3 is built from 15 residues. DNA of the CDR3: TGTGCCAGCTCACCAACGCTAGCGGAAACAGATACGCAGTATTTT. This sequence encodes CASSPTLAETDTQYF.

The genes are TRBV19 and TRBJ2-1, with D unclear. The germline CDR1 and CDR2 sequences are LNHDA and SQIVND (reference sequence). V was clipped by 3 bases and J by 0 bases, with 9 bases between them. This CDR3 contains 15 residues. The CDR3 is CASSMPMSSYNEQFF. The DNA for the CDR3 is TGTGCCAGTAGTATGCCAATGAGCTCCTACAATGAGCAGTTCTTC.